The 10 T cell receptor beta chains below were found in one sample sequenced in a study of blood T cell repertoires in COVID-19 (dated by TCRdb to between 2020 and 2021). To prepare the library, the immunoSEQ multiplex PCR assay was applied. In TCRdb, the immuneACCESS table is reduced to in-frame sequences with V and J assigned. These tables do not hold every clone; where another copy was compared, an unresolved V gene accounts for under half, and the others remain unexplained. Within this sample are under 450,000 clones, with approximately 88% of them counted one time only. Around 12% of the sample rests with the top ten. Sample: peripheral blood. These receptors came from a woman aged 45-65 years with COVID-19, enrolled during active disease.

The rearrangement links TRBV6-2 or TRBV6-3 to TRBJ2-7; no reliable D call. The germline CDR1 and CDR2 sequences are MNHEY and SVGEGT. The ends were cut back, 6 bases at V and 6 bases at J, with 9 bases in the middle. This CDR3 is 11 amino acids long. In DNA form, the CDR3 reads TGTGCCAGCAGCCTCTTCCGCGAGCAGTACTTC. Translation: CASSLFREQYF.

V usage is TRBV28 and J usage is TRBJ1-1, with 8 bases fitting TRBD1. The V segment lost 7 bases and the J segment 2 bases; nucleotides outside the gene matches: 3. Germline loops: CDR1 MDHEN, CDR2 SYDVKM. This CDR3 is 13 amino acids long. The CDR3 spells CASTGQGNTEAFF. CDR3 nucleotide sequence: TGTGCCAGCACCGGACAGGGAAACACTGAAGCTTTCTTT.

V is TRBV7-9 and J is TRBJ1-2; D is ambiguous. V shed 1 base and J shed 6 bases, with 15 bases lying between them. There are 15 residues in the CDR3. CDR1 is SEHNR and CDR2 is FQNEAQ in the germline V gene (reference sequence). CDR3 in DNA: TGTGCCAGCAGCTTAGGAGGAGCGCCTAGAGATGGCTACACCTTC. Translating it yields CASSLGGAPRDGYTF.

This chain connects TRBV5-1 to TRBJ1-1, with D uncertain. The CDR3 loop spans 13 amino acids. CDR1 is SGHRS, CDR2 YFSETQ, per germline. Trimming stripped 5 bases from V and 1 base from J, with 9 bases between. The CDR3 bases are TGCGCCAGCAGAGTAGATACGAACACTGAAGCTTTCTTT. Protein sequence: CASRVDTNTEAFF.

CDR3 protein: CASSIAAADQPQHF. The CDR3 DNA reads TGTGCCAGTAGTATAGCGGCTGCGGATCAGCCCCAGCATTTT. The rearrangement uses TRBV19 and TRBJ1-5; no clear D. V was cut by 1 base and J by 5 bases, with 9 bases left in between. CDR3 size: 14 residues. The germline CDR1 and CDR2 sequences are LNHDA and SQIVND (reference sequence).

The chain links TRBV9 to TRBJ2-1; 11 bases are a match to TRBD2. The CDR3 sequence is 16 residues long. CDR1 and CDR2 from the germline V gene are SGDLS and YYNGEE. Trimming removed 0 bases from V and 3 bases from J; junction bases left unmatched: 2. CDR3 protein: CASSVVAGGLYNEQFF. CDR3 bases: TGTGCCAGCAGCGTAGTAGCGGGGGGGCTCTACAATGAGCAGTTCTTC.

The gene calls are TRBV20-1 and TRBJ1-2; D is unclear. The germline gives CDR1 DFQATT, CDR2 SNEGSKA (reference sequence). CDR3 size: 14 residues. The germline V and J ends were trimmed by 3 bases and 0 bases, with 11 bases remaining between them. The CDR3: CSASTRRANYGYTF. The CDR3 DNA reads as TGCAGTGCTAGTACCCGGAGGGCTAACTATGGCTACACCTTC.

The chain has TRBV24-1 and TRBJ2-1; possibly TRBD2 for D (6 bases). The CDR3 runs to 13 residues. In germline, CDR1 is KGHDR, CDR2 SFDVKD. Trimming removed 7 bases from V and 8 bases from J, with 14 bases in between. Written as DNA, the CDR3 is TGTGCCACCAGCCTGGGGGGAGGCGATGAGCAGTTCTTC. Encoded protein: CATSLGGGDEQFF.

The chain joins TRBV27 to TRBJ1-1; no clear D. The V end was cut by 2 bases, the J end by 5 bases, with 9 bases between. This CDR3 is 13 amino acids long. From germline, CDR1 is MNHEY and CDR2 SMNVEV (reference sequence). The CDR3 DNA follows: TGTGCCAGCAGTTTAAGCGTTTTGACTGAAGCTTTCTTT. Translated, it gives CASSLSVLTEAFF.

The rearrangement links TRBV7-9 to TRBJ2-5; D perhaps matches TRBD2 (6 bases). This CDR3 is built from 13 residues. Germline V CDR1 and CDR2: SEHNR, FQNEAQ (reference sequence). V was pared by 5 bases and J by 5 bases, with 12 bases between. CDR3 in DNA: TGTGCCAGCAGCCCCGGGGAGGCTGAGACCCAGTACTTC. As protein: CASSPGEAETQYF.